Each of the 22 T cell receptor beta chains below was sequenced from the same sample in a study of blood T cell repertoires in COVID-19 (TCRdb year 2020). Library preparation was by the immunoSEQ multiplex PCR assay. What TCRdb holds here is the immuneACCESS table cut down to in-frame rearrangements. Part of the clones is not present; checked against another copy, under half of the missing clones reflect an unresolved V gene, and the others are unexplained. In this sample the table shows roughly 310,000 clones, approximately 91% of which occur a single time. The ten largest account for around 9.5% of the sample. Sample: PBMCs or T cells enriched from blood (not recorded which). All receptors derive from a woman aged 40 to 50 who had recovered from COVID-19.

The chain carries TRBV7-9 and TRBJ1-2; a weak D match, TRBD1 (6 bases). Germline V CDR1 and CDR2: SEHNR, FQNEAQ (reference sequence). The ends were cut back, 1 base at V and 3 bases at J, with 6 bases in the middle. The CDR3 spans 13 residues. The CDR3 reads CASSLEGDYGYTF. The CDR3 coding sequence is TGTGCCAGCAGCTTAGAGGGGGACTATGGCTACACCTTC.

This clone occurred once. The V call is TRBV7-2, the J call TRBJ1-5; no definite D call. Germline V gene data show CDR1 as SGHTA and CDR2 as FQGNSA. Trimming shortened V by 6 bases and J by 3 bases, and 15 bases separated the two germline ends. The CDR3 runs 15 residues. The CDR3 protein is CASSPPGRVNQPQHF. The CDR3 DNA is TGTGCCAGCAGTCCGCCGGGAAGGGTCAATCAGCCCCAGCATTTT.

There are a few counts of this clone. This sequence joins TRBV7-2 and TRBJ1-5, with 8 bases lining up with TRBD1. CDR1 is SGHTA, CDR2 FQGNSA, per germline. The CDR3 has 14 amino acids. The J segment lost 1 base and the V segment lost 6 bases, leaving 2 bases of the junction unmatched. CDR3 in amino acids: CASRDRASNQPQHF. The CDR3 DNA sequence: TGTGCCAGCAGGGACAGGGCAAGCAATCAGCCCCAGCATTTT.

V gene TRBV16 combines with J gene TRBJ2-2; D is ambiguous. V lost 5 bases to trimming and J lost 1 base, with 11 bases between them. Germline V gives CDR1 KGHSY, CDR2 FQNENV. The CDR3 covers 15 residues. CDR3 in DNA: TGTGCCAGCAGCGAGACACCTTGGAACACCGGGGAGCTGTTTTTT. Encoded protein: CASSETPWNTGELFF.

V and J are TRBV5-8 and TRBJ2-7; 7 positions agree with TRBD2. Germline-derived CDR1 and CDR2 are SGHTS and YDEGEE. Trimming took 0 bases from V and 2 from J; bases not matched to a gene: 5. This CDR3 is 15 amino acids long. The CDR3 reads CASSLALGGTYEQYF. CDR3 sequence (DNA): TGTGCCAGCAGCTTGGCGCTCGGGGGGACCTACGAGCAGTACTTC. Based on the CDR3 plus reference TRBV5-8 and TRBJ2-7, the full variable domain is EAGVTQSPTHLIKTRGQQATLRCSPISGHTSVYWYQQALGLGLQFLLWYDEGEERNRGNFPPRFSGRQFPNYSSELNVNALELEDSALYLCASSLALGGTYEQYFGPGTRLTVT.

The J gene is TRBJ2-6, the V gene TRBV29-1; TRBD1 might be the D (5 bases). Germline V gene lookup returns CDR1 SQVTM and CDR2 ANQGSEA. V was clipped by 6 bases and J by 0 bases, with 9 bases between them. The CDR3 has 14 residues. Written as DNA, the CDR3 is TGCAGCGTCCAGGGTTACTCTGGGGCCAACGTCCTGACTTTC. It is translated as CSVQGYSGANVLTF.

The V and J genes are TRBV7-6 and TRBJ2-3; 12 bases map to TRBD2. Looked up from germline, CDR1 is SGHVS and CDR2 is FNYEAQ. V lost 4 bases, J lost 3 bases, and 5 bases stayed unmatched. The CDR3 length is 16 residues. The CDR3 nucleotides are TGTGCCAGCAGCTCAATCCTAGCGGGGGGGACAGATACGCAGTATTTT. Protein product: CASSSILAGGTDTQYF.

The V and J genes are TRBV18 and TRBJ2-3; 15 positions match TRBD2. The CDR3 runs to 16 residues. Germline-derived CDR1 and CDR2 are KGHSH and LQKENI. The trim removed 0 bases at V and 7 bases at J, leaving 2 bases unmatched. The CDR3 loop is CASSPPGLAGGYTQYF. Here the CDR3 DNA reads TGTGCCAGCTCACCACCCGGACTAGCGGGAGGGTATACGCAGTATTTT.

The chain carries TRBV6-6 and TRBJ2-7; TRBD1 matches at 12 bases. The V gene end was trimmed by 4 bases and the J gene end by 5 bases; junction bases not matched to a gene: 6. CDR1 and CDR2 from the germline V gene are MNHNY and SVGAGI (reference sequence). CDR3 size: 15 residues. In nucleotides, the CDR3 is TGTGCCAGCAGTTTTTTGGGACAGGGGGCCAACGAGCAGTACTTC. As protein: CASSFLGQGANEQYF.

The rearrangement links TRBV5-6 to TRBJ2-3, with 10 positions matching TRBD2. Germline assignment: CDR1 SGHDT and CDR2 YYEEEE. CDR3 size: 15 residues. V gave up 4 bases and J gave up 4 bases; unmatched junction bases: 6. The CDR3 is CASSPLAGASDTQYF. DNA of the CDR3: TGTGCCAGCAGCCCCCTAGCGGGAGCCTCAGATACGCAGTATTTT.

This rearrangement joins TRBV21-1 to TRBJ2-2; TRBD1, the table's D call, was not compared with the DNA. TRBV21-1 is annotated as a pseudogene. The CDR3 is 13 amino acids. The CDR3 region has the DNA TGTGCCAGAGGGACACAAAACACCGGGGAGCTGTTTTTT. Translation gives CARGTQNTGELFF.

The CDR3 DNA is TGTGCCAGCATAACAGGGGGCGGGAGTAACACCGGGGAGCTGTTTTTT. It yields the protein CASITGGGSNTGELFF. The genes are TRBV6-6 and TRBJ2-2; TRBD1 matches 9 bases. Germline V gene lookup returns CDR1 MNHNY and CDR2 SVGAGI (reference sequence). Losses at the gene ends were 7 bases for V and 2 bases for J; bases not matched to a gene: 8. The CDR3 is 16 amino acids.

The table lists this clone with a few counts. This chain connects TRBV19 to TRBJ1-5; 7 bases align to TRBD1. This CDR3 has 15 residues. Germline CDR1 is LNHDA and CDR2 is SQIVND (reference sequence). The V and J ends lost 0 bases and 6 bases, in that order; junction bases with no gene match: 5. The CDR3 sequence is CASSIDQGGGQPQHF. In DNA form, the CDR3 reads TGTGCCAGTAGTATAGATCAGGGGGGCGGTCAGCCCCAGCATTTT.

The chain has TRBV6-1 and TRBJ2-7; tentatively, D is TRBD2 (6 bases). Germline loops: CDR1 MNHNS, CDR2 SASEGT. The V end lost 1 base, the J end lost 1 base, and 14 bases lay between the germline ends. This CDR3 region has 16 residues. The CDR3 coding sequence is TGTGCCAGCAGTGAAGTGGGGCGGGATAGATCCTACGAGCAGTACTTC. It specifies CASSEVGRDRSYEQYF.

The V call is TRBV30, the J call TRBJ1-3, with 7 bases matching TRBD1. Germline lookup yields CDR1 GTSNPN and CDR2 SVGIG (reference sequence). J lost 6 bases, V lost 0 bases, and 11 bases had no gene match. CDR3 length: 16 residues. The CDR3 spells CAWSVNRWQGENTIYF. The CDR3 DNA follows: TGTGCCTGGAGTGTAAATCGGTGGCAGGGGGAAAACACCATATATTTT. Complete variable domain (other parts from reference TRBV30 and TRBJ1-3): SQTIHQWPATLVQPVGSPLSLECTVEGTSNPNLYWYRQAAGRGLQLLFYSVGIGQISSEVPQNLSASRPQDRQFILSSKKLLLSDSGFYLCAWSVNRWQGENTIYFGEGSWLTVV.

The chain uses TRBV27 and TRBJ1-2; possibly TRBD1 for D (6 bases). CDR1 is MNHEY, CDR2 SMNVEV, per germline (reference sequence). Trimming took off 6 bases at V and 4 bases at J, with 21 bases between the two ends. The CDR3 length is 16 residues. CDR3 nucleotides: TGTGCCAGCAGCTTAAGGGGGTATGAAGGGTTCTATGGCTACACCTTC. Translating it yields CASSLRGYEGFYGYTF.

This clone was seen only once. The chain combines TRBV28 with TRBJ1-4; perhaps TRBD1 as D (5 bases). Germline CDR1 and CDR2: MDHEN and SYDVKM. The CDR3 has 14 residues. V was cut by 7 bases and J by 4 bases, with 13 bases left in between. CDR3 in amino acids: CASTYLGGNEKLFF. For the CDR3, the DNA is TGTGCCAGCACTTATCTGGGGGGTAATGAAAAACTGTTTTTT.

The chain joins TRBV3-1 (or the pseudogene TRBV3-2) to TRBJ2-1; TRBD1 aligns across 9 bases. Trimming took 4 bases from V and 4 from J; bases not matched to a gene: 2. The CDR3 covers 14 residues. Germline values: CDR1 LGHDT, CDR2 YNNKEL (reference sequence). The CDR3 DNA reads TGTGCCAGCAGCCGGGACAGGGTTTACAATGAGCAGTTCTTC. As protein: CASSRDRVYNEQFF.

The V call is TRBV12-3 or TRBV12-4, the J call TRBJ1-4; no reliable D call. V lost 8 bases to trimming and J lost 8 bases, with 15 bases between them. The CDR3 consists of 13 residues. In DNA form, the CDR3 reads TGTGCCAGCGGACCGGGAAGGGAGGAAAAACTGTTTTTT. This encodes CASGPGREEKLFF.

The V call is TRBV7-9, the J call TRBJ2-3; maybe TRBD2 (5 bases). V shed 3 bases and J shed 1 base, with 8 bases lying between them. In germline, CDR1 is SEHNR, CDR2 FQNEAQ (reference sequence). The CDR3 has 14 residues. The CDR3: CASSLGSGTDTQYF. The CDR3 DNA follows: TGTGCCAGCAGCTTGGGTAGCGGCACAGATACGCAGTATTTT.

The chain combines TRBV4-2 with TRBJ2-2; possibly TRBD1 for D (5 bases). This CDR3 spans 17 amino acids. Trimming left V 1 base short and J 5 bases short, with 17 bases between. Looked up from germline, CDR1 is LGHNA and CDR2 is YNFKEQ. This chain's CDR3 is CASSQARTWAGTGELFF. Written as DNA, the CDR3 is TGTGCCAGCAGCCAAGCAAGGACCTGGGCAGGGACCGGGGAGCTGTTTTTT.

This chain uses TRBV5-1 with TRBJ2-7; 8 bases are a match to TRBD2. Germline assignment: CDR1 SGHRS and CDR2 YFSETQ. The CDR3 contains 14 residues. The J segment lost 3 bases and the V segment lost 0 bases, leaving 2 bases of the junction unmatched. CDR3 DNA sequence: TGCGCCAGCAGCTTGGAGAGCGGGAGCTACGAGCAGTACTTC. Translated, it gives CASSLESGSYEQYF.